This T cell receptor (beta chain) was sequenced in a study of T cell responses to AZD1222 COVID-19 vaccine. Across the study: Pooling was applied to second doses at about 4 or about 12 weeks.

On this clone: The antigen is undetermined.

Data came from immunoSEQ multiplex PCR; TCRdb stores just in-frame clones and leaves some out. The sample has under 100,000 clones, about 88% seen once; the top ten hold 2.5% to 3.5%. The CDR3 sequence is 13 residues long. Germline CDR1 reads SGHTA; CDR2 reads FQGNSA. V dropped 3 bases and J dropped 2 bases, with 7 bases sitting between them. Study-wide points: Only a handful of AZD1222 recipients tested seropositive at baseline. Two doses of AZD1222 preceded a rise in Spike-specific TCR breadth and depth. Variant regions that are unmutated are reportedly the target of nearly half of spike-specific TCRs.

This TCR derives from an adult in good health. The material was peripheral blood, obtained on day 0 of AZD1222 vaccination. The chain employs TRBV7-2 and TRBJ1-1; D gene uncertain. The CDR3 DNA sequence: TGTGCCAGCAGCTTTCAGGACAACACTGAAGCTTTCTTT. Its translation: CASSFQDNTEAFF.